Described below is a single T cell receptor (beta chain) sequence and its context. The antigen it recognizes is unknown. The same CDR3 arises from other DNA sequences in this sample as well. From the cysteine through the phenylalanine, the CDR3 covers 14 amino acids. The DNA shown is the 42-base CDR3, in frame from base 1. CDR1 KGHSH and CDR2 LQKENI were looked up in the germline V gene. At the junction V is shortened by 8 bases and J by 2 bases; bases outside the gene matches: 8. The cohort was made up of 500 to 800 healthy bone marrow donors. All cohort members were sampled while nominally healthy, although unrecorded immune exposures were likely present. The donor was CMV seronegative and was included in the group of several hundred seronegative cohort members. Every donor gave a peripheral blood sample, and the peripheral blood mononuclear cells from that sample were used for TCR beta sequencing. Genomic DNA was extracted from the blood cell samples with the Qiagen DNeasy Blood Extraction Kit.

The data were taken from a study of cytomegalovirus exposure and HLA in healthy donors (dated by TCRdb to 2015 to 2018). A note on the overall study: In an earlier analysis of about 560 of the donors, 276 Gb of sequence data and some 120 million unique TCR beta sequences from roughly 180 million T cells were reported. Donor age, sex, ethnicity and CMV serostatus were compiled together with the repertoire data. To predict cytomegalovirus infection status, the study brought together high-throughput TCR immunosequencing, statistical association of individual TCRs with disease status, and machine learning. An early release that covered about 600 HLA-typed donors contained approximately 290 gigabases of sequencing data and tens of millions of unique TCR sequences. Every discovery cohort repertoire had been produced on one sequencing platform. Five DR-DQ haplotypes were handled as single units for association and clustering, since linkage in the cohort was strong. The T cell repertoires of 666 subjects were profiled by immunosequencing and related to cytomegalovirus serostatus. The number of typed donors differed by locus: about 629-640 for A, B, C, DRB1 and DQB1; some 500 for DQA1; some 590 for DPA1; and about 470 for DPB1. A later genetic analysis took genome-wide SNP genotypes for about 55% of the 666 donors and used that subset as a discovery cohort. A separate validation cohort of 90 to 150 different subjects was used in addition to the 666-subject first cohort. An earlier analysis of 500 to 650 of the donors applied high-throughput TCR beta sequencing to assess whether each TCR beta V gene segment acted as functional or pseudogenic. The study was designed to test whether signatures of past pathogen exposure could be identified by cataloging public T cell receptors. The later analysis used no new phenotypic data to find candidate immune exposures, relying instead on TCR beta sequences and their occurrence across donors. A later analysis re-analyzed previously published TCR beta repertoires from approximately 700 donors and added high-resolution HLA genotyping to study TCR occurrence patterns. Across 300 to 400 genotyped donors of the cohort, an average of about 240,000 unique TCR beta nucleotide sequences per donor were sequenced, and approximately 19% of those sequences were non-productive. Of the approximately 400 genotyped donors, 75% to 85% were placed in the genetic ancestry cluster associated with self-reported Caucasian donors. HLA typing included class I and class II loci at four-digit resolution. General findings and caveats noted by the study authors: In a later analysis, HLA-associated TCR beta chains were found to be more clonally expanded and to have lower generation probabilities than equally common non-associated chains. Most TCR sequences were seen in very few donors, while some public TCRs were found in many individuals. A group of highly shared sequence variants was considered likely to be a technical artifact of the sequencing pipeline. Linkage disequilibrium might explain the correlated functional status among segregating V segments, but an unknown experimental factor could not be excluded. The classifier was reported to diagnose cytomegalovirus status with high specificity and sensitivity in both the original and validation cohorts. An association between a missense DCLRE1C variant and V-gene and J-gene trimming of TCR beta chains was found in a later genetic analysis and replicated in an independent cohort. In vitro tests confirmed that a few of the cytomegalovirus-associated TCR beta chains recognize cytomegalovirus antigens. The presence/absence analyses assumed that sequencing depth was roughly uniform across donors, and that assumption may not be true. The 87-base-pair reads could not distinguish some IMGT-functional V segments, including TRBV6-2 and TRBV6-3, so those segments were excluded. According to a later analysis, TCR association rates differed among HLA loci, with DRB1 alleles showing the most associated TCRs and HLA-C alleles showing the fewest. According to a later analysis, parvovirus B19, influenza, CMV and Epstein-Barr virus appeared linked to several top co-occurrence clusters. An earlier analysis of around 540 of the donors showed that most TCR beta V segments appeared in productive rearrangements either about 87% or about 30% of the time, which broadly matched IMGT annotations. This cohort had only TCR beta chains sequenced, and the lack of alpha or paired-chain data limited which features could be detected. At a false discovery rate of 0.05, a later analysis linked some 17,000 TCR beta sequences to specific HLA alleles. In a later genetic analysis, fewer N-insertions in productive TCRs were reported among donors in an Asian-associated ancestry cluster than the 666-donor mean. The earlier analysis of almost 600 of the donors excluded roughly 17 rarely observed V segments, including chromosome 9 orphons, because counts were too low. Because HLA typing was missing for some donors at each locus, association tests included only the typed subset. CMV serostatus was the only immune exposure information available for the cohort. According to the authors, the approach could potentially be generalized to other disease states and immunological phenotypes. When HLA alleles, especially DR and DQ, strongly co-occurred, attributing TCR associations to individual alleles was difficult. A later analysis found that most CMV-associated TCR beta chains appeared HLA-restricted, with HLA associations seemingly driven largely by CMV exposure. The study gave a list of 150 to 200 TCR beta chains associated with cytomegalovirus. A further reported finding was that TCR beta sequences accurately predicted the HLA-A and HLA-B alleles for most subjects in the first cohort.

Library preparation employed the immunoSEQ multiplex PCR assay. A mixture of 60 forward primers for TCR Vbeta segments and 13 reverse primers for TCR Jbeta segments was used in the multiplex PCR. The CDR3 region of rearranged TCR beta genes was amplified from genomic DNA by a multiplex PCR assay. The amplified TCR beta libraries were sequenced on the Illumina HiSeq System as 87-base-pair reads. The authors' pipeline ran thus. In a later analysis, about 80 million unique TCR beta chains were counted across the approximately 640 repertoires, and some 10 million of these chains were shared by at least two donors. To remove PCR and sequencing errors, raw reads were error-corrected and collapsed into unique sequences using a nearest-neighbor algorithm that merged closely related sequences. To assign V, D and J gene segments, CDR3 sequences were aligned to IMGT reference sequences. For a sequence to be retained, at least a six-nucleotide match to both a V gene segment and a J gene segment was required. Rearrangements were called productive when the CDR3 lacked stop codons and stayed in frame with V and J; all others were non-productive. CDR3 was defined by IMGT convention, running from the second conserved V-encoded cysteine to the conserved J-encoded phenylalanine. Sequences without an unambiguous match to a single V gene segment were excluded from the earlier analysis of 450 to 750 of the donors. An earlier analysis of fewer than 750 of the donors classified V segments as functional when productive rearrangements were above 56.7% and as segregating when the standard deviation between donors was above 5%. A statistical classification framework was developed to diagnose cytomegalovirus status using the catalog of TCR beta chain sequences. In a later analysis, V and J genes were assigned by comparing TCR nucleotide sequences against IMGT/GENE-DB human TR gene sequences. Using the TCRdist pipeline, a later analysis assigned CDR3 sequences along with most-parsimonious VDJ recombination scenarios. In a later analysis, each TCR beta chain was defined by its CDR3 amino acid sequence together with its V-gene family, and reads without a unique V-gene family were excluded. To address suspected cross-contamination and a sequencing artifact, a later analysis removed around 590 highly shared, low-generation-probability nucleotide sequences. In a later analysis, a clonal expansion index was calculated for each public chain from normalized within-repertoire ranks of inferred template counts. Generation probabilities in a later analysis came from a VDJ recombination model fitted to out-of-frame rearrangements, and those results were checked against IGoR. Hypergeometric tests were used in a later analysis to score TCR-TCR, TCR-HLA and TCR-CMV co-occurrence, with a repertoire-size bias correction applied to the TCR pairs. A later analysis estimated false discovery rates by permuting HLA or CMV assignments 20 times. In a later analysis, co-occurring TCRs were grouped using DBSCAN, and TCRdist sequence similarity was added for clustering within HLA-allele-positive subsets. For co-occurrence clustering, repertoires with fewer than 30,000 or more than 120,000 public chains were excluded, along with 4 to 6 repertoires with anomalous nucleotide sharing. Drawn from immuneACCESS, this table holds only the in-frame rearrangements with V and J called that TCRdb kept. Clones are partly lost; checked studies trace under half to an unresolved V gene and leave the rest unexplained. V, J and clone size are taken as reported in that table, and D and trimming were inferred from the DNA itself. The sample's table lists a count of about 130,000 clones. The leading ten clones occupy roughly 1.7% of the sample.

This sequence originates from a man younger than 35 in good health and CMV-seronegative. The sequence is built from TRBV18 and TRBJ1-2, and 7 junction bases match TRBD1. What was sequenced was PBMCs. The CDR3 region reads CASRALTGNYGYTF. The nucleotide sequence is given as TGTGCCAGCCGAGCATTGACAGGGAACTATGGCTACACCTTC.